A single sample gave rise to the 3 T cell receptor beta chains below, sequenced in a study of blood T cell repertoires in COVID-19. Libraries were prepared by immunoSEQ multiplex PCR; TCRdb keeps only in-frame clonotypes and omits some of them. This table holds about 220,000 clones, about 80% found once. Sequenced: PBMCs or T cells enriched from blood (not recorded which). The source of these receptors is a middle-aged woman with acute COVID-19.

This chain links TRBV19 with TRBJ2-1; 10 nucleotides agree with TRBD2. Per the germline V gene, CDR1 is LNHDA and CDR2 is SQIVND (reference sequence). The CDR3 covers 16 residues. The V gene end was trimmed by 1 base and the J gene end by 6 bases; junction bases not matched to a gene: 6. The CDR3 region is CASSIGTSGVSNEQFF. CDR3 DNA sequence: TGTGCCAGTAGTATAGGAACTAGCGGGGTTTCCAATGAGCAGTTCTTC.

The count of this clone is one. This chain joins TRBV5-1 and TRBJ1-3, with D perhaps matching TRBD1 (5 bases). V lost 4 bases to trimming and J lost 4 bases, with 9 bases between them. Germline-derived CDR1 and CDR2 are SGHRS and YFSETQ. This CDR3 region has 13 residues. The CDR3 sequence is CASSQGAGNTIYF. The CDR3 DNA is TGCGCCAGCAGCCAAGGGGCGGGAAACACCATATATTTT.

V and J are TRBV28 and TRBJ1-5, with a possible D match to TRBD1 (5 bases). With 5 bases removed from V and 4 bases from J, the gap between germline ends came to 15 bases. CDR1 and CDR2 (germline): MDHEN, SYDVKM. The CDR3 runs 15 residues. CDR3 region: CASSPPYGTNQPQHF. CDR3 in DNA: TGTGCCAGCAGTCCCCCGTATGGGACTAATCAGCCCCAGCATTTT.